The rows below give T cell receptor beta chains drawn from one sample of a study of siplizumab effects on memory and regulatory T cells. Assay: immunoSEQ multiplex PCR; the TCRdb copy retains only in-frame clones and omits some. The sample carries over 70,000 clones, about 90% recorded once. Sequencing was carried out using CD4+ T cells sorted from blood. The receptors were gathered from a human donor in good health. Both conserved end residues are part of each CDR3. A D gene is named only where the DNA matches it firmly. Rows give clone size only sometimes, using once, few, many, or a class for an expanded clone.

d_call j_call clone_size v_call cdr3_nt cdr3_aa
TRBD1 TRBJ2-1 . TRBV10-2 TGCGCCAGCACTCCCGACAGGGGCCCCCTCGATGAGCAGTTCTTC CASTPDRGPLDEQFF
. TRBJ2-6 . TRBV4-2 TGTGCCAGCAGCTTGGCTAACAGGGATGGGGCCAACGTCCTGACTTTC CASSLANRDGANVLTF
. TRBJ1-1 . TRBV6-5 TGTGCCAGCAGTTACTCTGGGAGGGAGAGGTACACTGAAGCTTTCTTT CASSYSGRERYTEAFF
. TRBJ1-2 . TRBV11-3 TGTGCCAGCAGCTTAGGCAGGGGTCAAGGCTACACCTTC CASSLGRGQGYTF
TRBD1 TRBJ1-5 . TRBV2 TGTGCCAGCAGTGCGGGACAGTCTCGCAATCAGCCCCAGCATTTT CASSAGQSRNQPQHF
. TRBJ1-5 few TRBV19 TGTGCCACCGATCGCGGGGCTGCTGGTTTTAGCAATCAGCCCCAGCATTTT CATDRGAAGFSNQPQHF
TRBD2 TRBJ2-2 . TRBV7-2 TGTGCCAGCGGGCGGGGGAAAACCGGGGAGCTGTTTTTT CASGRGKTGELFF
TRBD2 TRBJ2-1 . TRBV4-1 TGCGCCAGCAGCCAACCGACTAGCGGGAGGGCCCACAATGAGCAGTTCTTC CASSQPTSGRAHNEQFF
. TRBJ1-1 . TRBV7-6 TGTGCCAGCAGCCCCCCCGGTTTGAACACTGAAGCTTTCTTT CASSPPGLNTEAFF
TRBD1 TRBJ2-2 . TRBV5-1 TGCGCCAGCAGCTTGGTCTACAGGGGGCGCACCGGGGAGCTGTTTTTT CASSLVYRGRTGELFF
. TRBJ2-2 . TRBV18 TGTGCCAGCTCATCTAGGGGACAGAACACCGGGGAGCTGTTTTTT CASSSRGQNTGELFF
. TRBJ2-3 . TRBV4-2 TGTGCCAGCAGCCAAGATGGAGTATTTTTCGCAGATACGCAGTATTTT CASSQDGVFFADTQYF
. TRBJ1-5 once TRBV5-6 TGTGCCAGCAGCTTGACGACAGAGGAAGGTCAGCCCCAGCATTTT CASSLTTEEGQPQHF
. TRBJ2-6 once TRBV9 TGTGCCAGCAGCCCCAGGGTCTCTGGGGCCAACGTCCTGACTTTC CASSPRVSGANVLTF
. TRBJ1-5 few TRBV19 TGTGCCAGTAGTAATCGACAGTATAGCAATCAGCCCCAGCATTTT CASSNRQYSNQPQHF
. TRBJ2-1 . TRBV25-1 TGTGCCAGCAGACGGGACTCCGCTCATGGTGAGCAGTTCTTC CASRRDSAHGEQFF
. TRBJ2-5 . TRBV7-8 TGTGCCAGCAGCTTAGAATCTGGGAGGTGGCAAGAGACCCAGTACTTC CASSLESGRWQETQYF
. TRBJ2-7 . TRBV18 TGTGCCAGCTCCCGAGGCAGGGACTACGAGCAGTACTTC CASSRGRDYEQYF
TRBD2 TRBJ2-7 . TRBV9 TGTGCCAGCAGCGTAGGCCTAGCGGGAGCCCACGAGCAGTACTTC CASSVGLAGAHEQYF
. TRBJ1-4 . TRBV15 TGTGCCACCTCCAAAAGTGGGACTAATGAAAAACTGTTTTTT CATSKSGTNEKLFF
TRBD2 TRBJ2-7 . TRBV18 TGTGCCAGCTCGATGACTAGCGGGGACTCCTACGAGCAGTACTTC CASSMTSGDSYEQYF